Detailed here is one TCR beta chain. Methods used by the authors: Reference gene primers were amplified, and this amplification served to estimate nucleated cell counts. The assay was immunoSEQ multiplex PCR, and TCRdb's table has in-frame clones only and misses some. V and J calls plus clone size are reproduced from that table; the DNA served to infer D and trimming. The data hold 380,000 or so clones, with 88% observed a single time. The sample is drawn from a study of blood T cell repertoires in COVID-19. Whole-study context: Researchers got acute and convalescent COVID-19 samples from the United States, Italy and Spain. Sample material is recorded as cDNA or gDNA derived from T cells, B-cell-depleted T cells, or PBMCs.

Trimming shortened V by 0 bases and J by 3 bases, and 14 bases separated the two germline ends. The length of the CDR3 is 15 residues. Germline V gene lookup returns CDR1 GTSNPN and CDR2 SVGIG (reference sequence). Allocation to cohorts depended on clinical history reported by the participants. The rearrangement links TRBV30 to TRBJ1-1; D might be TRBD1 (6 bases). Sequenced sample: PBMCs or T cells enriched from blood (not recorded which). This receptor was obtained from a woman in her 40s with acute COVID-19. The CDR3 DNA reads TGTGCCTGGAGTGTACCGCCAGGGGTTTACACTGAAGCTTTCTTT. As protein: CAWSVPPGVYTEAFF. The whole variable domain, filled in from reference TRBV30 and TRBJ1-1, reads SQTIHQWPATLVQPVGSPLSLECTVEGTSNPNLYWYRQAAGRGLQLLFYSVGIGQISSEVPQNLSASRPQDRQFILSSKKLLLSDSGFYLCAWSVPPGVYTEAFFGQGTRLTVV.